Below are 2 T cell receptor beta chains sequenced from a single sample in a study of shared clonotypes between healthy human individuals (dated by TCRdb to the early 2020s). The library was made by the immunoSEQ multiplex PCR assay. The clones in this table, taken by TCRdb from immuneACCESS, are in-frame only. Not every clone is retained; where verified, under half of the shortfall comes from an unresolved V gene, and the cause of the rest is unknown. In all, the sample holds 2 million to 2.5 million clones, and over 90% of those were seen once. Of the sample, around 0.4% falls within the top ten clones. The sequenced sample consisted of naive CD4+ T cells from PBMCs. The sample's cell subset or site label, decoded: CD45RA+ positively selected. These receptors came from a man aged 18-30 years in good health. Some clones in this sample may be carry-over from other donors' samples.

The chain couples TRBV2 to TRBJ1-4; unclear D gene. The CDR3 sequence is 13 residues long. Trimming stripped 7 bases from V and 3 bases from J, with 9 bases between. The germline CDR1 and CDR2 sequences are SNHLY and FYNNEI. CDR3 coding DNA: TGTGCCAGCATTCGGTATCCTAATGAAAAACTGTTTTTT. Its protein product is CASIRYPNEKLFF. The entire variable domain, with the rest obtained from reference TRBV2 and TRBJ1-4, is as follows: EPEVTQTPSHQVTQMGQEVILRCVPISNHLYFYWYRQILGQKVEFLVSFYNNEISEKSEIFDDQFSVERPDGSNFTLKIRSTKLEDSAMYFCASIRYPNEKLFFGSGTQLSVL.

This clone was seen more than once but under ten times. The J gene is TRBJ2-3, the V gene TRBV6-5, with 8 positions matching TRBD1. Germline values: CDR1 MNHEY, CDR2 SVGAGI. V lost 8 bases to trimming and J lost 1 base; unmatched junction nucleotides: 5. The CDR3 totals 14 residues. The CDR3, as DNA: TGTGCCAGCCGATCGACAGGGGGCACAGATACGCAGTATTTT. It codes for CASRSTGGTDTQYF.